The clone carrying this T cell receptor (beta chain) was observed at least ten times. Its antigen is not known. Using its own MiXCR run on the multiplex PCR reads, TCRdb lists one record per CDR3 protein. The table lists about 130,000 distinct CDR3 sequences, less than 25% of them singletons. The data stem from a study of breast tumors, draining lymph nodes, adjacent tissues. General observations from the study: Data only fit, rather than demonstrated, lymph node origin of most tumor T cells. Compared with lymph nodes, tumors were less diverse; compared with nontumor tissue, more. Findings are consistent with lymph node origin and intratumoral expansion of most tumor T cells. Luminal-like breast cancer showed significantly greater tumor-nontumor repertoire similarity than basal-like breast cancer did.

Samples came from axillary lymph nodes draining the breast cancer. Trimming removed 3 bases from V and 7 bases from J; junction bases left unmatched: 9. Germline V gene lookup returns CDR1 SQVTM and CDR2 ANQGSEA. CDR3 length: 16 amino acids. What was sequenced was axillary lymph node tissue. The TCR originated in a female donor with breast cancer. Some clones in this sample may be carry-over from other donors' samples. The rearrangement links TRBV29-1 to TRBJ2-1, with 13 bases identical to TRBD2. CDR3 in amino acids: CSVDPLTSGRGNEQFF. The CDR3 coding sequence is TGCAGCGTTGATCCCTTAACTAGCGGGAGGGGTAATGAGCAGTTCTTC.